This is a list of T cell receptor beta chains from one sample in a study of monozygotic twins with inflammatory bowel disease. After re-calling the 5' RACE reads, TCRdb lists one entry per CDR3 protein, DNA absent. Found here are 300,000 to 400,000 distinct CDR3 sequences; the top ten clones hold around 2%. The sample was blood. The receptors were sampled from a human donor with ulcerative colitis or Crohn's disease, or a healthy co-twin of an affected twin (not recorded which). Each CDR3 is given with its conserved first and last residue.

j_gene: TRBJ2-5
v_gene: TRBV4-1
CDR3aa: CASSQVPTSAETQYF

j_gene: TRBJ2-7
v_gene: TRBV18
CDR3aa: CASSPPTGVLYEQYF

j_gene: TRBJ2-1
v_gene: TRBV30
CDR3aa: CAWSHWGVGDEQFF

j_gene: TRBJ2-1
v_gene: TRBV6-6
CDR3aa: CASTYSLGNNEQFF

j_gene: TRBJ2-3
v_gene: TRBV5-1
CDR3aa: CASSLERASTDTQYF

j_gene: TRBJ2-5
v_gene: TRBV10-2
CDR3aa: CASSTGMETQYF

j_gene: TRBJ1-5
v_gene: TRBV6-5
CDR3aa: CASSYRLDSNQPQHF

j_gene: TRBJ1-2
v_gene: TRBV7-9
CDR3aa: CASSLSGAAGVKGYTF

j_gene: TRBJ1-2
v_gene: TRBV10-3
CDR3aa: CAIGTDPYGYTF

j_gene: TRBJ1-5
v_gene: TRBV2
CDR3aa: CASRGMGRNQPQHF

j_gene: TRBJ2-7
v_gene: TRBV12-3/TRBV12-4
CDR3aa: CASRPGQSSYEQYF

j_gene: TRBJ2-5
v_gene: TRBV6-2/TRBV6-3
CDR3aa: CASSGRAQETQYF

j_gene: TRBJ2-2
v_gene: TRBV28
CDR3aa: CASRLSDRGRTEELFF

j_gene: TRBJ1-1
v_gene: TRBV29-1
CDR3aa: CSVGGTGVGNEAFF

j_gene: TRBJ2-5
v_gene: TRBV5-4
CDR3aa: CASSLWTSGFQETQYF

j_gene: TRBJ2-3
v_gene: TRBV7-6
CDR3aa: CASSSSHYDTDTQYF

j_gene: TRBJ2-7
v_gene: TRBV29-1
CDR3aa: CSVVAGPGYEQYF